This TCR beta chain was sequenced in a study of spatial heterogeneity in lung cancer. Germline CDR1 LGHNT, CDR2 FRNRAP. The CDR3 has 14 residues. V lost 7 bases and J 4 bases, leaving 16 bases between the germline ends. From the 5' RACE reads, TCRdb called clonotypes with MiXCR, one entry per CDR3 protein. The table lists about 92,000 distinct CDR3 sequences, approximately 12% of them singletons, with under 50% in the top ten. Time point here: sample taken at primary tumor resection. Whole RNA came from tumor, nontumor lung or frozen PBMC and was sequenced without being sorted. This sequence joins TRBV12-5 and TRBJ2-5; D unresolved. This receptor was obtained from a male donor with early-stage non-small cell lung cancer. The sample consisted of PBMCs, taken at surgery. This chain's CDR3 is CASAPSLSGETQYF. CDR3 in DNA: TGTGCTAGTGCTCCTTCCCTTAGTGGAGAGACCCAGTACTTC.